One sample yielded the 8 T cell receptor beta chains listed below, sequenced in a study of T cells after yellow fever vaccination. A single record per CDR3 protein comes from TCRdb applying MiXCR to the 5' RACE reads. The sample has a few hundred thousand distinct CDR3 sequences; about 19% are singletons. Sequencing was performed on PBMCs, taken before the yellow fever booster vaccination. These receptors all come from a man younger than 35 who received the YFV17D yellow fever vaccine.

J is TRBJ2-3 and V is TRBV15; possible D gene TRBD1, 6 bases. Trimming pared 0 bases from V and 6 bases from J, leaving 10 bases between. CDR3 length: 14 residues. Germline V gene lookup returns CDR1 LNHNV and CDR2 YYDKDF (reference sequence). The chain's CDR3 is CATSRDRGMDTQYF. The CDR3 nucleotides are TGTGCCACCAGCAGAGATAGGGGGATGGATACGCAGTATTTT.

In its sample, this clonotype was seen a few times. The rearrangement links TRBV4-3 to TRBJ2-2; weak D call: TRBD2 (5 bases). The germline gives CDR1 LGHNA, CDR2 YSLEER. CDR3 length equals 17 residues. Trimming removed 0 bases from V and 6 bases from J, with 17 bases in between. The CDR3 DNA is TGCGCCAGCAGCCAAGATACCTCTCTCGCTAGCCCCGGGGAGCTGTTTTTT. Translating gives CASSQDTSLASPGELFF.

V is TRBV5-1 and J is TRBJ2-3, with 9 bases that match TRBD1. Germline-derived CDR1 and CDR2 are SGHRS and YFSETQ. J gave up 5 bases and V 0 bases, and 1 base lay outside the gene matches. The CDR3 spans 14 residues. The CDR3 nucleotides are TGCGCCAGCAGCTTGGTGACAGGGGGAGATACGCAGTATTTT. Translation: CASSLVTGGDTQYF.

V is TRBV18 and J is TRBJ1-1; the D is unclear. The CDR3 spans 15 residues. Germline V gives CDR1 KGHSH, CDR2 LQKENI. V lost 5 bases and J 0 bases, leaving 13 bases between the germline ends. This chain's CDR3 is CASSARLVLNTEAFF. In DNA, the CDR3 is TGTGCCAGCTCAGCCCGACTAGTACTGAACACTGAAGCTTTCTTT.

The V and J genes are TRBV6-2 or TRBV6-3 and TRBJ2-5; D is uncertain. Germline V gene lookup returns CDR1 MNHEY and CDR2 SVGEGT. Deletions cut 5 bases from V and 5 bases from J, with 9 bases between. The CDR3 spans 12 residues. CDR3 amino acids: CASSTSRETQYF. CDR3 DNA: TGTGCCAGCAGTACGAGCCGGGAGACCCAGTACTTC.

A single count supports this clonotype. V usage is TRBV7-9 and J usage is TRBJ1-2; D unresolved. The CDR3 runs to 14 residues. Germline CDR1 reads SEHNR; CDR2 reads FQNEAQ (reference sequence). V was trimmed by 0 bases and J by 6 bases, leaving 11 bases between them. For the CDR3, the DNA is TGTGCCAGCAGCTTAGCTCCCACGATAGATGGCTACACCTTC. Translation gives CASSLAPTIDGYTF. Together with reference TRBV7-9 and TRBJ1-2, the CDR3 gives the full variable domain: DTGVSQNPRHKITKRGQNVTFRCDPISEHNRLYWYRQTLGQGPEFLTYFQNEAQLEKSRLLSDRFSAERPKGSFSTLEIQRTEQGDSAMYLCASSLAPTIDGYTFGSGTRLTVV.

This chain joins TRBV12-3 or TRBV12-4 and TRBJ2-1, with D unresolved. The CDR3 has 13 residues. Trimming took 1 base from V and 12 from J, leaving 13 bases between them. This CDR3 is CASSLGSQVGQFF. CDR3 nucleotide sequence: TGTGCCAGCAGTTTAGGGTCCCAAGTGGGGCAGTTCTTC.

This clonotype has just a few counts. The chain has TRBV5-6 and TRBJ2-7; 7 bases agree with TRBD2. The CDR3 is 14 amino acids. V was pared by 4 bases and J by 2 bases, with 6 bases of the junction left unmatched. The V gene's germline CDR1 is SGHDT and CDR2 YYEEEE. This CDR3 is CASSRRGGPYEQYV. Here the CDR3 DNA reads TGTGCCAGCAGCCGCCGGGGAGGGCCCTACGAGCAGTACGTC.